The entry below gives a single T cell receptor beta chain sequence along with its context. Its matching antigen is unknown. This entry comes from a study of T cell responses to AZD1222 COVID-19 vaccine. Study-level points and caveats: No day 14 peak samples; only post-peak repertoires were characterized.

Some clones are missing from TCRdb's copy, which holds only in-frame ones; the method was immunoSEQ multiplex PCR. Here the sample spans 160,000 or so clones, around nine tenths being singletons. The CDR3 is 10 residues long. The V and J ends lost 8 bases and 6 bases respectively, with 8 bases between them. Per germline, CDR1 SQVTM and CDR2 ANQGSEA. The chain uses TRBV29-1 and TRBJ2-1; D not certain. The input for sequencing was peripheral blood, taken on day 0 of AZD1222 vaccination. The TCR originated in an adult in good health. Here the CDR3 DNA reads TGCAGCATAGGACCCAATGAGCAGTTCTTC. This codes for CSIGPNEQFF.